This T cell receptor (beta chain) stems from a study of shared clonotypes between healthy human individuals. A deep-level run was used for the assay. The DNA input per sorted-subset replicate PCR was about 180 ng, corresponding to some 33,000 T cell genomes. This table comes from immunoSEQ multiplex PCR, and its TCRdb copy is limited to in-frame clones, with some not included. The data hold about 2.4 million clones, with about 92% observed a single time. This CDR3 has 15 residues. The germline V and J ends were trimmed by 0 bases and 1 base, with 9 bases remaining between them. CDR1 and CDR2 from the germline V gene are SGHDN and FVKESK. The study, taken as a whole, reports: Having only a few donors restricted how much genetic and exposure-history diversity was captured.

Note on this clone: Its antigen remains unidentified.

The sample consisted of naive CD4+ T cells sorted from blood. Subset given: CD45RA+ positively selected. The TCR comes from a man between 18 and 35 years old in good health. The chain is built from TRBV14 and TRBJ2-5; D gene unclear. The CDR3 sequence: CASSQDPQLQETQYF. CDR3 sequence (DNA): TGTGCCAGCAGCCAAGATCCCCAGCTCCAAGAGACCCAGTACTTC.